These 20 T cell receptor beta chains originate from one sample sequenced in a study of blood T cell repertoires in COVID-19. Profiled with immunoSEQ multiplex PCR; TCRdb holds only in-frame clones, not every one. The sample has hundreds of thousands of clones; 80% to 90% are singletons. Sequencing was carried out using peripheral blood. Receptors were obtained from a young man with COVID-19, enrolled during active disease.

This clone was observed once. The rearrangement links TRBV27 to TRBJ1-1; no reliable D call. Trimming took 6 bases from V and 5 from J, leaving 13 bases between them. This CDR3 is built from 13 residues. Looked up from germline, CDR1 is MNHEY and CDR2 is SMNVEV (reference sequence). CDR3 coding DNA: TGTGCCAGCAGCCCCGCCTTTGAGACTGAAGCTTTCTTT. It specifies CASSPAFETEAFF.

This sequence joins TRBV12-5 and TRBJ2-1; perhaps TRBD2 as D (6 bases). V was cut by 4 bases and J by 0 bases, with 10 bases left in between. The CDR3 totals 15 residues. Germline V lookup: CDR1 LGHNT, CDR2 FRNRAP. CDR3 nucleotide sequence: TGTGCTAGTGGTTCCGGGACTCGCTCCTACAATGAGCAGTTCTTC. Translation: CASGSGTRSYNEQFF.

V and J are TRBV25-1 and TRBJ2-7, with 11 bases aligning to TRBD2. This CDR3 contains 15 residues. Germline loops: CDR1 MGHDK, CDR2 SYGVNS. The V segment lost 3 bases and the J segment 3 bases; nucleotides outside the gene matches: 4. CDR3 residues: CASSDALAGGYEQYF. CDR3 nucleotides: TGTGCCAGCAGTGACGCGCTAGCGGGAGGCTACGAGCAGTACTTC.

This chain uses TRBV5-1 with TRBJ2-7; maybe TRBD2 (6 bases). CDR1 and CDR2 (germline): SGHRS, YFSETQ. With 1 base removed from V and 5 bases from J, the gap between germline ends came to 16 bases. The CDR3 loop spans 15 amino acids. The CDR3 protein is CASSLSDGSKNEQYF. CDR3 DNA: TGCGCCAGCAGCTTGTCCGACGGGAGCAAAAACGAGCAGTACTTC.

This clone was detected only a few times. The chain employs TRBV29-1 and TRBJ1-5, with D possibly TRBD1 on 6 matching bases. Trimming left V 4 bases short and J 8 bases short, with 12 bases between. The CDR3 sequence is 12 residues long. The V gene's germline CDR1 is SQVTM and CDR2 ANQGSEA. In nucleotides, the CDR3 is TGCAGCGTTGCTACAGGGCGGGAGCCCCAGCATTTT. Translation gives CSVATGREPQHF.

In its sample, this clone was seen a few times. The rearrangement links TRBV3-1 (or the pseudogene TRBV3-2) to TRBJ1-2; D call uncertain. CDR3 length: 15 residues. V was pared by 5 bases and J by 4 bases, with 17 bases between. Germline loops: CDR1 LGHDT, CDR2 YNNKEL (reference sequence). The chain's CDR3 is CASSDLGTSGYGYTF. In DNA, the CDR3 is TGTGCCAGCAGCGATCTCGGAACTTCGGGCTATGGCTACACCTTC.

The V call is TRBV12-3 or TRBV12-4, the J call TRBJ2-7, with D possibly being TRBD2 (5 bases). This CDR3 region has 10 residues. The ends were cut back, 8 bases at V and 4 bases at J, with 6 bases in the middle. The CDR3 region is CASSGYEQYF. The CDR3 DNA follows: TGTGCCAGCTCGGGGTACGAGCAGTACTTC.

This clone has only a few counts. The chain employs TRBV30 and TRBJ2-7; maybe TRBD1 (5 bases). The CDR3 is 13 amino acids. Germline values: CDR1 GTSNPN, CDR2 SVGIG (reference sequence). Between the trimmed V and J ends, which lost 1 base and 2 bases, there was a span of 9 bases. The CDR3 protein is CAWSGGSPYEQYF. In nucleotides, the CDR3 is TGTGCCTGGAGTGGGGGCAGCCCCTACGAGCAGTACTTC. The variable domain in full, completed from reference TRBV30 and TRBJ2-7, reads SQTIHQWPATLVQPVGSPLSLECTVEGTSNPNLYWYRQAAGRGLQLLFYSVGIGQISSEVPQNLSASRPQDRQFILSSKKLLLSDSGFYLCAWSGGSPYEQYFGPGTRLTVT.

CDR3 coding DNA: TGTGCCAGCAGTTTAGTGGAGCTACCCCAGCATTTT. Amino acid sequence: CASSLVELPQHF. V gene TRBV12-3 or TRBV12-4 combines with J gene TRBJ1-5; D remains unclear. This CDR3 is built from 12 residues. The V gene lost 1 base and the J gene lost 10 bases, with 8 bases spanning the gap.

Only a few counts were recorded for this clone. The rearrangement uses TRBV14 and TRBJ1-5; D may be TRBD1 (5 bases). The germline V gene encodes CDR1 SGHDN and CDR2 FVKESK. V was cut by 5 bases and J by 3 bases, with 14 bases left in between. This CDR3 comprises 15 residues. The CDR3 protein is CASSFKPGDNQPQHF. The CDR3 nucleotides read TGTGCCAGCAGCTTCAAACCGGGGGACAATCAGCCCCAGCATTTT.

The genes are TRBV5-1 and TRBJ2-5; 8 nucleotides agree with TRBD2. The J segment lost 5 bases and the V segment lost 4 bases, leaving 13 bases of the junction unmatched. CDR1 and CDR2 (germline): SGHRS, YFSETQ. The CDR3 consists of 16 residues. CDR3 DNA sequence: TGCGCCAGCAGCCCACTCGTTACGGGAGGGCCGGAGACCCAGTACTTC. Translation gives CASSPLVTGGPETQYF.

This clone was observed a few times. Within the sample, other DNA sequences also encode this same CDR3. In nucleotides, the CDR3 is TGTGCCAGCAGCCCCGACAGGGTCGGCACTGAAGCTTTCTTT. It codes for CASSPDRVGTEAFF. The rearrangement links TRBV7-2 to TRBJ1-1; TRBD1 aligns across 7 bases. From germline, CDR1 is SGHTA and CDR2 FQGNSA. The CDR3 is 14 amino acids. V shed 5 bases, J shed 4 bases, and the junction held 7 bases outside the gene matches.

This clone appeared a few times. The CDR3 is CASSPEVHSPLHF. In DNA, the CDR3 is TGTGCCAGCTCACCAGAGGTGCATTCACCCCTCCACTTT. This chain uses TRBV18 with TRBJ1-6; D unclear. The V gene's germline CDR1 is KGHSH and CDR2 LQKENI. There are 13 residues in the CDR3. Trimming took off 2 bases at V and 8 bases at J, with 7 bases between the two ends.

The V and J genes are TRBV11-2 and TRBJ2-5, with D possibly matching TRBD2 (6 bases). CDR3 size: 14 residues. Trimming took 5 bases from V and 4 from J, leaving 14 bases between them. From germline, CDR1 is SGHAT and CDR2 FQNNGV. CDR3 bases: TGTGCCAGCAGCAGTGGGGCGGGACCAGAGACCCAGTACTTC. It is translated as CASSSGAGPETQYF.

In the case of this clone: This specimen includes other DNA sequences encoding the same CDR3. The chain carries TRBV24-1 and TRBJ2-2, with 8 bases matching TRBD2. J was trimmed by 5 bases and V by 3 bases; bases with no gene match: 4. Per germline, CDR1 KGHDR and CDR2 SFDVKD. The CDR3 sequence is 15 residues long. As DNA, the CDR3 is TGTGCCACCAGTGATCCCGGGACTAGAACCGGGGAGCTGTTTTTT. This gives the protein CATSDPGTRTGELFF.

V and J are TRBV7-9 and TRBJ2-2; weak D call: TRBD2 (6 bases). The ends were cut back, 4 bases at V and 13 bases at J, with 22 bases in the middle. The CDR3 is 15 amino acids. From germline, CDR1 is SEHNR and CDR2 FQNEAQ (reference sequence). The CDR3 bases are TGTGCCAGCAGCTCGGGACTGTCCTTAAGGATGGGGCTGTTTTTT. This sequence encodes CASSSGLSLRMGLFF.

J is TRBJ2-3 and V is TRBV18; 7 positions match TRBD2. Losses at the gene ends were 5 bases for V and 3 bases for J; bases not matched to a gene: 11. This CDR3 region has 16 residues. CDR1 and CDR2 from the germline V gene are KGHSH and LQKENI. DNA for the CDR3: TGTGCCAGCTCAGGCGCAGCGGGATTCGGAACAGATACGCAGTATTTT. Translation gives CASSGAAGFGTDTQYF. The whole variable domain, remainder taken from reference TRBV18 and TRBJ2-3, is NAGVMQNPRHLVRRRGQEARLRCSPMKGHSHVYWYRQLPEEGLKFMVYLQKENIIDESGMPKERFSAEFPKEGPSILRIQQVVRGDSAAYFCASSGAAGFGTDTQYFGPGTRLTVL.

This sequence joins TRBV9 and TRBJ2-3, with TRBD2 matching 8 bases. The trim removed 0 bases at V and 0 bases at J, leaving 9 bases unmatched. The length of the CDR3 is 18 residues. Germline V gene data show CDR1 as SGDLS and CDR2 as YYNGEE. CDR3 sequence reads: CASSVGRSGGPSTDTQYF. Here the CDR3 DNA reads TGTGCCAGCAGCGTAGGTCGAAGCGGGGGCCCTAGCACAGATACGCAGTATTTT.

The chain recombines TRBV6-2 or TRBV6-3 with TRBJ1-5; a weak D match, TRBD1 (6 bases). This CDR3 contains 16 residues. V lost 0 bases to trimming and J lost 10 bases, with 19 bases between them. Germline V CDR1 and CDR2: MNHEY, SVGEGT. CDR3 in amino acids: CASSYSRTELISPQHF. The CDR3 DNA reads TGTGCCAGCAGTTACTCTAGGACAGAACTTATCAGCCCCCAGCATTTT.

This clone was counted a few times. The chain recombines TRBV5-5 with TRBJ2-7; TRBD2 agrees at 7 bases. Losses at the gene ends were 2 bases for V and 1 base for J; bases not matched to a gene: 0. Germline lookup yields CDR1 SGHKS and CDR2 YYEKEE (reference sequence). The CDR3 sequence is 13 residues long. For the CDR3, the DNA is TGTGCCAGCAGCTTCGGGGGGTCCTACGAGCAGTACTTC. Protein: CASSFGGSYEQYF.